The rows below give T cell receptor beta chains drawn from one sample of a study of regulatory T cells in long-lasting Graves disease. TCRdb recomputed calls from the multiplex PCR reads with MiXCR, one row per CDR3 protein. The data contain approximately 230,000 distinct CDR3 sequences, roughly 18% of them singletons. The sample was peripheral blood mononuclear cells (PBMCs), taken at new diagnosis, from a patient treated with antithyroid drugs. All receptors derive from a female donor with Graves disease. Each CDR3 is given with its conserved first and last residue. The D gene is left open where the match is weak. Expanded clones get a size class; other rows say once, few or many, or leave the size out.

TRBV9	TRBJ1-2	-	many	TGTGCCAGCAGCGTAGTTGAGGAGAACTATGGCTACACCTTC	CASSVVEENYGYTF
TRBV6-5	TRBJ1-2	-	many	TGTGCCAGCAGTTACTCCAGGAATGACTATGGCTACACCTTC	CASSYSRNDYGYTF
TRBV11-2	TRBJ2-1	-	few	TGTGCCAGCAGCTTAGGCTTGGATCCTGAGCAGTTCTTC	CASSLGLDPEQFF
TRBV6-2/TRBV6-3	TRBJ2-2	-	few	TGTGCCAGCAGTTACGTCGAGGGCACCGGGGAGCTGTTTTTT	CASSYVEGTGELFF
TRBV7-8	TRBJ2-7	TRBD2	few	TGTGCCAGCAGCTTGGTGGCTAGCGGGGGCCTGTACGAGCAGTACTTC	CASSLVASGGLYEQYF
TRBV12-3/TRBV12-4	TRBJ1-4	TRBD1	many	TGTGCCAGCAGTTCCGGGACAGACTTTAATGAAAAACTGTTTTTT	CASSSGTDFNEKLFF
TRBV24-1	TRBJ2-3	-	-	TGTGCCACCGGGGCCACAGATACGCAGTATTTT	CATGATDTQYF
TRBV2	TRBJ2-3	-	many	TGTGCCAGCAGTGGGACAGCAGATACGCAGTATTTT	CASSGTADTQYF
TRBV2	TRBJ2-2	TRBD2	many	TGTGCCAGCATGGTGGCGGGAGCCCCCAACGGGGAGCTGTTTTTT	CASMVAGAPNGELFF
TRBV9	TRBJ2-1	-	-	TGTGCCAGCAGCGTGCTTTCTAGGGGTGAGCAGTTCTTC	CASSVLSRGEQFF
TRBV2	TRBJ2-3	TRBD1	-	TGTGCCAGCCGAGGGGGCAGCCCAACAGATACGCAGTATTTT	CASRGGSPTDTQYF
TRBV2	TRBJ2-7	TRBD1	many	TGTGCCAGCAATCTTAACCGGGACAGGATAGCGTACGAGCAGTACTTC	CASNLNRDRIAYEQYF
TRBV12-3/TRBV12-4	TRBJ2-5	-	-	TGTGCCAGCAGTTCTGTCAGGGCCATAGCGACCCAGTACTTC	CASSSVRAIATQYF
TRBV7-3	TRBJ1-3	-	many	TGTGCCAGCAGCCCCACCCCGGGCTCTGGAAACACCATATATTTT	CASSPTPGSGNTIYF
TRBV19	TRBJ1-5	TRBD1	many	TGTGCCAGTAGCGCCGGGACAGTTAATTTGGGTCAGCCCCAGCATTTT	CASSAGTVNLGQPQHF
TRBV19	TRBJ1-2	TRBD1	many	TGTGCCAGTAGCACATACCTAACAGGGGGCAACTATGGCTACACCTTC	CASSTYLTGGNYGYTF
TRBV10-3	TRBJ1-1	TRBD1	many	TGTGCCATCAGTGAGGGACAGGTGAACACTGAAGCTTTCTTT	CAISEGQVNTEAFF
TRBV27	TRBJ2-1	TRBD1	-	TGTGCCAGCAGCCGAGACAGGGGGCCGGATGAGCAGTTCTTC	CASSRDRGPDEQFF
TRBV18	TRBJ1-1	TRBD1	-	TGTGCCAGCTCATGCGACAGGGGAGTCACTGAAGCTTTCTTT	CASSCDRGVTEAFF
TRBV9	TRBJ2-5	TRBD2	-	TGTGCCAGCAGCGTAGAGGGGACTAGCGGAGGGGCCCAAGAGACCCAGTACTTC	CASSVEGTSGGAQETQYF
TRBV6-1	TRBJ1-4	-	many	TGTGCCAGCAGTGAACAGGGTTATAATGAAAAACTGTTTTTT	CASSEQGYNEKLFF
TRBV20-1	TRBJ2-7	-	many	TGCAGTGCCCAGAGACAGGCCAACTCCTACGAGCAGTACTTC	CSAQRQANSYEQYF
TRBV4-3	TRBJ2-7	TRBD2	few	TGCGCCAGCAGCCAGGAGCGGGAGGTTTCCTACGAGCAGTACTTC	CASSQEREVSYEQYF
TRBV20-1	TRBJ2-5	TRBD2	many	TGCAGTGCTAGGCGGCCAGCGGGAGGAGAGACCCAGTACTTC	CSARRPAGGETQYF
TRBV6-1	TRBJ2-3	-	many	TGTGCCAGCAGTACTGGGACGCGACGCACAGATACGCAGTATTTT	CASSTGTRRTDTQYF
TRBV5-4	TRBJ2-1	TRBD2	many	TGTGCCAGCAGCGAAGGACTAGCGGGGAACAATGAGCAGTTCTTC	CASSEGLAGNNEQFF
TRBV15	TRBJ1-3	-	many	TGTGCCACCAGCAGAGATTGGGGTTACGACACCATATATTTT	CATSRDWGYDTIYF
TRBV14	TRBJ2-3	-	-	TGTGCCAGCAGCCTCTCAGTGGTCGGGATAAGGACAGATACGCAGTATTTT	CASSLSVVGIRTDTQYF
TRBV20-1	TRBJ2-7	TRBD2	many	TGCAGTGCTAGGAAGGCGGGAGATTACGAGCAGTACTTC	CSARKAGDYEQYF
TRBV11-3	TRBJ2-5	TRBD2	-	TGTGCCAGCAGCCAAGCGGGAGGGCCGTCAGAGACCCAGTACTTC	CASSQAGGPSETQYF
TRBV6-1	TRBJ2-1	TRBD2	many	TGTGCCAGCAGTGACGGGAGGGCCTTTTCCAATGAGCAGTTCTTC	CASSDGRAFSNEQFF
TRBV12-3/TRBV12-4	TRBJ1-1	TRBD1	many	TGTGCCAGCAGACGACAGGGTCTCTACACTGAAGCTTTCTTT	CASRRQGLYTEAFF
TRBV18	TRBJ2-3	-	many	TGTGCCAGCTCACCATTCAGCGGAGATAGCACAGATACGCAGTATTTT	CASSPFSGDSTDTQYF
TRBV6-2/TRBV6-3	TRBJ1-1	TRBD1	many	TGTGCCAGCAGGCGGACAGGTAGGGACACTGAAGCTTTCTTT	CASRRTGRDTEAFF
TRBV11-2	TRBJ1-1	-	many	TGTGCCAGCAGCCAATCGCGCTGGGACTCTGAAGCTTTCTTT	CASSQSRWDSEAFF
TRBV18	TRBJ1-5	-	many	TGTGCCAGCTCATCGGGAGGGCTGGGAGACAATCAGCCCCAGCATTTT	CASSSGGLGDNQPQHF
TRBV7-2	TRBJ2-5	TRBD1	-	TGTGCCAGCAGCTCGAGGGGGGGGGACAGGGGTTACCAAGAGACCCAGTACTTC	CASSSRGGDRGYQETQYF
TRBV28	TRBJ1-2	-	-	TGTGCCAGCAGGATCCATCCCACCAACTATGGCTACACCTTC	CASRIHPTNYGYTF
TRBV11-2	TRBJ2-5	TRBD2	-	TGTGCCAGCAGCTTAGAGACTAGCGGGAGGACAAGATACCAAGAGACCCAGTACTTC	CASSLETSGRTRYQETQYF
TRBV30	TRBJ2-1	TRBD1	many	TGTGCCTGGAGTAGGGGGCTACCTAACAATGAGCAGTTCTTC	CAWSRGLPNNEQFF
TRBV30	TRBJ1-5	TRBD1	many	TGTGCCTGGAGCATCAGGGGGCAGGGTCAGCCCCAGCATTTT	CAWSIRGQGQPQHF
TRBV7-9	TRBJ1-4	-	many	TGTGCCAGCAGCCGGGACTTTAATGAAAAACTGTTTTTT	CASSRDFNEKLFF
TRBV2	TRBJ1-1	-	-	TGTGCCAGCATATTTGGATTTGGGCGAGTGAACACTGAAGCTTTCTTT	CASIFGFGRVNTEAFF
TRBV20-1	TRBJ2-3	-	many	TGCAGTGCTACCCCCTTCGGTCCTAGCACAGATACGCAGTATTTT	CSATPFGPSTDTQYF
TRBV30	TRBJ2-7	-	many	TGTGCCTGGAGTGCAGGGACCTTGGGGGAGCAGTACTTC	CAWSAGTLGEQYF
TRBV11-1	TRBJ2-1	TRBD2	many	TGTGCCAGCAGCGAGGGGACTAGCGGGAGCTATGAGCAGTTCTTC	CASSEGTSGSYEQFF
TRBV6-1	TRBJ1-5	TRBD1	many	TGTGCCAGCAGCGCGGGACAGGGGCTGCGGGAAAGGCAGCCCCAGCATTTT	CASSAGQGLRERQPQHF
TRBV20-1	TRBJ2-3	-	few	TGCAGTGTTCACCGGTCCCTGGGTACGCAGTATTTT	CSVHRSLGTQYF
TRBV4-1	TRBJ2-2	TRBD2	-	TGCGCCAGCAGCCTCCACGGGGGGGGGCAAAACACCGGGGAGCTGTTTTTT	CASSLHGGGQNTGELFF
TRBV2	TRBJ2-3	-	many	TGTGCCAGCAGCGATGGCAGGGGCACAGATACGCAGTATTTT	CASSDGRGTDTQYF
TRBV11-2	TRBJ2-3	TRBD2	-	TGTGCCAGCAGCTCCCGGGCAGCGGGAGACGCAGATACGCAGTATTTT	CASSSRAAGDADTQYF
TRBV20-1	TRBJ1-1	-	many	TGCAGTGCTAGAGATCCCGCGACCCGGGGTAGAACTGAAGCTTTCTTT	CSARDPATRGRTEAFF
TRBV2	TRBJ2-2	-	-	TGTGCCAGCAGTGCTCAGGGCGCGGCCGGGGAGCTGTTTTTT	CASSAQGAAGELFF
TRBV10-3	TRBJ1-2	TRBD1	many	TGTGCCATCAGTGAGGGCGGACAGGGTGGGTATGGCTACACCTTC	CAISEGGQGGYGYTF
TRBV6-2/TRBV6-3	TRBJ1-1	TRBD1	few	TGTGCCAGCAGCGTCGACAGGGACGGGGACACTGAAGCTTTCTTT	CASSVDRDGDTEAFF
TRBV12-3/TRBV12-4	TRBJ1-2	TRBD1	many	TGTGCCAGCAGGCCTCCGACAGGGGGCTATGGCTACACCTTC	CASRPPTGGYGYTF
TRBV30	TRBJ2-2	-	many	TGTGCCTGGAGTCCATTCATGTTCAACACCGGGGAGCTGTTTTTT	CAWSPFMFNTGELFF
TRBV18	TRBJ2-3	-	many	TGTGCCAGCTCATCCTCGGGGTTCCCAGATACGCAGTATTTT	CASSSSGFPDTQYF